Sequencing of this TCR beta chain was carried out in a study of vaccination and CD4 T cells after COVID-19. Study-wide results and limits: Detection of a median roughly 84% of reactive clones in convalescent patients was confined to the period after vaccination.

Stated treatment: roughly ten-day PBMC culture with coronavirus spike peptide pools or control peptides (ViraFEST assay). The unexposed donor gave CD4+ T cells before the COVID-19 pandemic (2011-2018). Some 2.2 million PBMCs were grown per well alongside about 10 IU/ml IL-2 and 9.5 to 10 ug/ml peptide pools. Fresh medium (containing IL-2) replaced half the medium on days 3 and 7. Trimming pared 4 bases from V and 5 bases from J, leaving 3 bases between. This CDR3 comprises 10 residues. Germline-derived CDR1 and CDR2 are MGHDK and SYGVNS. The Oncomine TCR Beta short-read assay sequenced DNA from cultured CD4+ T cells. Via MiXCR, TCRdb re-called the PCR reads, giving one row per CDR3 protein. The sample has several thousand distinct CDR3 sequences, about 29% seen once. To note about this clonotype: Its antigen remains unknown.

The receptor comes from a human donor in good health. J is TRBJ2-7 and V is TRBV25-1, with D hard to call. Input material: CD4+ T cells from blood, cultured in vitro. This CDR3 is CASSADEQYF. CDR3 bases: TGTGCCAGCAGTGCGGACGAGCAGTACTTC.